Each of the 17 T cell receptor beta chains below was sequenced from the same sample in a study of Graves' ophthalmopathy and Graves' hyperthyroidism (dated by TCRdb to about 2018). Instrument on record: Illumina HiSeq 2000. For repertoire sequencing, TCR beta CDR3 regions were amplified from RNA transcripts. HTBI primers and the Qiagen OneStep RT-PCR kit were used in a first-round RT-PCR, which was followed by a second-round multiplex PCR, size selection and purification. The public reads were reprocessed in TCRdb via fastp at Q25 and MiXCR, keeping in-frame beta chains. When rows share a CDR3 protein, they turn into one entry using the most common DNA and genes. A total of about 220,000 distinct CDR3 sequences appear in this sample, roughly 21% of them only once. The ten largest clonotypes hold approximately 39% of the sample. The sequenced sample was peripheral blood. These receptor sequences come from a woman aged 50 to 60 with Graves' ophthalmopathy. Donor details come from another sample of the same person, matched by shared clones.

This rearrangement joins TRBV12-3 or TRBV12-4 to TRBJ1-2; 8 bases map to TRBD1. J was trimmed by 8 bases and V by 6 bases; bases with no gene match: 8. This CDR3 has 13 amino acids. This CDR3 is CASRSTGDRGYTF. CDR3 sequence (DNA): TGTGCCAGCAGGTCGACAGGGGACCGCGGCTACACCTTC.

The rearrangement links TRBV6-5 to TRBJ2-7; D is unclear. Germline loops: CDR1 MNHEY, CDR2 SVGAGI. This CDR3 is built from 16 residues. V gave up 0 bases and J gave up 0 bases, with 12 bases separating them. The CDR3 DNA reads as TGTGCCAGCAGTTACTCGACCCCGGAAAACTCCTACGAGCAGTACTTC. Translating gives CASSYSTPENSYEQYF.

Ten or more counts support this clonotype. J is TRBJ1-1 and V is TRBV20-1; a weak D match, TRBD1 (6 bases). The CDR3 loop spans 15 amino acids. Germline values: CDR1 DFQATT, CDR2 SNEGSKA (reference sequence). V was clipped by 0 bases and J by 0 bases, with 11 bases between them. The DNA of the CDR3 is TGCAGTGCTAGAGATGCGTACAGGGTGAACACTGAAGCTTTCTTT. Translating it yields CSARDAYRVNTEAFF.

The CDR3 reads CASSLAPPGTGELFF. As DNA, the CDR3 is TGTGCCAGCAGCCTCGCCCCGCCAGGGACCGGGGAGCTGTTTTTT. The chain employs TRBV9 and TRBJ2-2; a possible D gene is TRBD1 (5 bases). V lost 4 bases and J lost 5, with 15 bases in between. Germline V gene data show CDR1 as SGDLS and CDR2 as YYNGEE. This CDR3 is built from 15 residues.

This clonotype was detected ten times or more. This chain connects TRBV28 to TRBJ1-1; 8 bases align to TRBD1. Germline V gene sequence: CDR1 MDHEN, CDR2 SYDVKM. The V segment lost 7 bases and the J segment 4 bases; nucleotides outside the gene matches: 11. CDR3 size: 15 residues. The chain's CDR3 is CASTQPETGVTEAFF. The CDR3 nucleotides are TGTGCCAGCACCCAACCCGAGACAGGGGTCACTGAAGCTTTCTTT.

This clonotype was seen at least ten times. This chain connects TRBV28 to TRBJ2-7, with D possibly TRBD1 on 5 matching bases. In germline, CDR1 is MDHEN, CDR2 SYDVKM. V was shortened by 7 bases and J by 4 bases, with 8 bases between the two germline ends. The CDR3 has 11 residues. The DNA of the CDR3 is TGTGCCAGCACGAAGGGGTACGAGCAGTACTTC. Amino acid sequence: CASTKGYEQYF.

This clonotype has a count of ten or more. This rearrangement joins TRBV11-1 to TRBJ2-5; the D gene is possibly TRBD2 (5 bases). V shed 5 bases and J shed 3 bases, with 13 bases lying between them. This CDR3 region has 14 residues. CDR1 and CDR2 from the germline V gene are SGHAT and FQDESV (reference sequence). CDR3 DNA: TGTGCCAGCAGCCCACCCCGGGGAAAAGAGACCCAGTACTTC. It encodes CASSPPRGKETQYF. Variable domain in full (rest from reference TRBV11-1 and TRBJ2-5): EAEVAQSPRYKITEKSQAVAFWCDPISGHATLYWYRQILGQGPELLVQFQDESVVDDSQLPKDRFSAERLKGVDSTLKIQPAELGDSAMYLCASSPPRGKETQYFGPGTRLLVL.

This clonotype was counted at least ten times. The chain has TRBV11-2 and TRBJ2-4; 11 bases agree with TRBD2. CDR1 is SGHAT and CDR2 is FQNNGV in the germline V gene. V lost 1 base, J lost 11 bases, and 7 bases stayed unmatched. This CDR3 has 15 amino acids. This CDR3 reads CASSLGSTSGSVQYF. CDR3 nucleotide sequence: TGTGCCAGCAGCTTAGGTTCCACTAGCGGGAGCGTTCAGTACTTC.

This chain links TRBV3-1 with TRBJ2-5; the match to TRBD2 covers 10 bases. Germline-derived CDR1 and CDR2 are LGHDT and YNNKEL (reference sequence). Losses at the gene ends were 4 bases for V and 3 bases for J; bases not matched to a gene: 5. The CDR3 runs to 15 residues. CDR3 in DNA: TGTGCCAGCAGCCGGCGGACTAGCGGTAAAGAGACCCAGTACTTC. Protein product: CASSRRTSGKETQYF.

In this sample, this clonotype turned up many times. This chain links TRBV30 with TRBJ2-7; possible D gene TRBD1, 5 bases. Germline values: CDR1 GTSNPN, CDR2 SVGIG (reference sequence). The ends were cut back, 2 bases at V and 5 bases at J, with 10 bases in the middle. This CDR3 contains 12 residues. The CDR3 bases are TGTGCCTGGAGTTCAGGGCCCCACGAGCAGTACTTC. The encoded protein is CAWSSGPHEQYF.

In its sample, this clonotype was seen a few times. This chain joins TRBV7-6 and TRBJ2-5, with D perhaps matching TRBD1 (6 bases). CDR1 and CDR2 from the germline V gene are SGHVS and FNYEAQ. The CDR3 has 16 amino acids. Deletions cut 1 base from V and 2 bases from J, with 14 bases between. As DNA, the CDR3 is TGTGCCAGCAGCTTAGGACCAGGGGCGAGTCAAGAGACCCAGTACTTC. It is translated as CASSLGPGASQETQYF.

This clonotype was seen many times. The chain is built from TRBV11-2 and TRBJ1-2; unclear D gene. Trimming shortened V by 0 bases and J by 3 bases, and 14 bases separated the two germline ends. This CDR3 spans 16 amino acids. Germline CDR1 and CDR2: SGHAT and FQNNGV. The DNA of the CDR3 is TGTGCCAGCAGCTTAGAGGTCGGCGCAGCTTACTATGGCTACACCTTC. This encodes CASSLEVGAAYYGYTF.

This clonotype was found many times. J is TRBJ1-6 and V is TRBV7-6, with TRBD1 identical over 7 bases. Germline CDR1 reads SGHVS; CDR2 reads FNYEAQ. There are 17 residues in the CDR3. J gave up 6 bases and V 5 bases, and 13 bases lay outside the gene matches. As DNA, the CDR3 is TGTGCCAGCAGCGCTGGGGACAGACCTACGGGTAATTCACCCCTCCACTTT. It is translated as CASSAGDRPTGNSPLHF.

This clonotype was seen many times. V and J are TRBV20-1 and TRBJ1-2; D unresolved. The CDR3 has 13 residues. The germline V gene encodes CDR1 DFQATT and CDR2 SNEGSKA (reference sequence). With 3 bases removed from V and 2 bases from J, the gap between germline ends came to 10 bases. DNA of the CDR3: TGCAGTGCTAGCCCCAATCGCAACTATGGCTACACCTTC. Translation: CSASPNRNYGYTF.

V usage is TRBV6-1 and J usage is TRBJ2-7; D not certain. From germline, CDR1 is MNHNS and CDR2 SASEGT. The V gene lost 3 bases and the J gene lost 3 bases, with 12 bases spanning the gap. The CDR3 spans 14 residues. The CDR3 spells CASSEWQTNYEQYF. As DNA, the CDR3 is TGTGCCAGCAGTGAGTGGCAGACCAACTACGAGCAGTACTTC.

This clonotype has ten or more counts. The chain carries TRBV6-5 and TRBJ1-2; maybe TRBD1 (5 bases). Looked up from germline, CDR1 is MNHEY and CDR2 is SVGAGI. This CDR3 comprises 16 residues. V dropped 0 bases and J dropped 8 bases, with 19 bases sitting between them. The CDR3 DNA reads TGTGCCAGCAGTTACTCGACGTTGGGCAGGGTGGCCGGCTACACCTTC. Translating gives CASSYSTLGRVAGYTF.

This clonotype was seen many times. The V gene is TRBV5-1, the J gene TRBJ1-2; D not resolved. V lost 0 bases to trimming and J lost 4 bases, with 10 bases between them. CDR3 size: 14 residues. Per germline, CDR1 SGHRS and CDR2 YFSETQ. The CDR3 protein is CASSLVAAVYGYTF. The CDR3 coding sequence is TGCGCCAGCAGCTTGGTCGCGGCAGTCTATGGCTACACCTTC.